What follows is one T cell receptor beta chain and its context. Trimming removed 10 bases at V and 7 bases at J, with 14 bases between. In germline, CDR1 is LGHDT, CDR2 YNNKEL (reference sequence). The CDR3 is 12 amino acids. Generated by immunoSEQ multiplex PCR, the TCRdb table keeps only in-frame clones and is missing some. The table shows 250,000 or so clones, with roughly 90% occurring only once. The sample is drawn from a study of blood T cell repertoires in COVID-19. This rearrangement joins TRBV3-1 (or the pseudogene TRBV3-2) to TRBJ2-1; D is unclear. Sequencing input: peripheral blood. This sequence originates from a woman aged 40 to 50 who had recovered from COVID-19. The CDR3 DNA is TGTGCCACCCCAATGGGCCGGAATGAGCAGTTCTTC. It codes for CATPMGRNEQFF.